This TCR beta chain was recovered during a study of T cells expressing NK-cell markers. Points from the study as a whole: Similarly, these clonotypes led the CD3+CD56-NKG2C+ fraction as well in four donors.

Remarks on this clonotype: As yet, its antigen is unknown.

Germline CDR1 is SEHNR and CDR2 is FQNEAQ (reference sequence). The CDR3 runs 15 residues. TCRdb reprocessed the 5' RACE reads; each CDR3 protein has one entry and no DNA is given. The sample yields 300,000 or so distinct CDR3 sequences, of which the top ten take up around 4%. What was sequenced was blood T cells: a sorted CD56 or NKG2C T cell subset, CD4+ or CD8+ T cells, or bulk PBMC T cells (not recorded which). The chain recombines TRBV7-9 with TRBJ1-3. This TCR was recovered from a woman aged 18 to 69 in good health. The CDR3 loop reads CASRRGGETGNTIYF. Looking up the rest from reference TRBV7-9 and TRBJ1-3 gives the full variable domain: DTGVSQNPRHKITKRGQNVTFRCDPISEHNRLYWYRQTLGQGPEFLTYFQNEAQLEKSRLLSDRFSAERPKGSFSTLEIQRTEQGDSAMYLCASRRGGETGNTIYFGEGSWLTVV.